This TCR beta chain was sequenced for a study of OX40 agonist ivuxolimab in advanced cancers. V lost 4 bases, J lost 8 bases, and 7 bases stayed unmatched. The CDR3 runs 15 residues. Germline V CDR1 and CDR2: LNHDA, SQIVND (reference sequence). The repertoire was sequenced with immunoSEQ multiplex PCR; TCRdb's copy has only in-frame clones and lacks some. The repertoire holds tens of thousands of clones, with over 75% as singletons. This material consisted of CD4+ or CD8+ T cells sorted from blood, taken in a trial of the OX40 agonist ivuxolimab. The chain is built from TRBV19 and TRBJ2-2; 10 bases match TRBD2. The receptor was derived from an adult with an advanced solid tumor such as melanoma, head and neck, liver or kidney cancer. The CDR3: CASSSLAGEEGELFF. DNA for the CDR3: TGTGCCAGTAGTAGTCTAGCGGGGGAGGAAGGGGAGCTGTTTTTT.